What follows are 24 T cell receptor beta chains derived from one specimen sequenced in a study of T cell changes during pregnancy in multiple sclerosis. Data came from immunoSEQ multiplex PCR; TCRdb stores just in-frame clones and leaves some out. The sample lists about 38,000 clones; about 90% were seen once. The sample was CD4+ T cells from peripheral blood mononuclear cells, taken after pregnancy. Receptors originate from a female donor in good health, enrolled as a control in a pregnancy study.

The rearrangement links TRBV2 to TRBJ2-2, with TRBD2 matching 10 bases. There are 15 residues in the CDR3. Germline V gene lookup returns CDR1 SNHLY and CDR2 FYNNEI. The V and J ends lost 7 bases and 1 base, in that order; junction bases with no gene match: 3. The CDR3 loop is CASMTSGLNTGELFF. The CDR3 bases are TGTGCCAGCATGACTAGCGGGTTGAACACCGGGGAGCTGTTTTTT.

The chain uses TRBV6-1 and TRBJ2-5, with 8 bases matching TRBD2. V gave up 4 bases and J gave up 1 base; unmatched junction bases: 2. The CDR3 sequence is 14 residues long. Germline assignment: CDR1 MNHNS and CDR2 SASEGT. The CDR3 reads CASSGGLVQETQYF. CDR3 in DNA: TGTGCCAGCAGTGGGGGACTAGTCCAAGAGACCCAGTACTTC.

This clone was recorded once. This chain links TRBV9 with TRBJ2-1, with TRBD1 identical over 9 bases. The CDR3 runs to 16 residues. The germline V gene encodes CDR1 SGDLS and CDR2 YYNGEE. V was pared by 4 bases and J by 4 bases, with 9 bases of the junction left unmatched. This CDR3 is CASSLGGTGTYNEQFF. The CDR3 DNA reads as TGTGCCAGCAGCCTGGGGGGGACAGGGACATACAATGAGCAGTTCTTC.

The chain uses TRBV9 and TRBJ1-2, with unresolved D. V lost 0 bases, J lost 4 bases, and 10 bases lay in between. The CDR3 sequence is 14 residues long. Germline V gives CDR1 SGDLS, CDR2 YYNGEE. The CDR3 loop is CASSVVVAGYGYTF. The CDR3 DNA sequence: TGTGCCAGCAGCGTAGTGGTCGCCGGCTATGGCTACACCTTC.

The chain links TRBV7-9 to TRBJ2-7; TRBD2 matches 10 bases. The germline V gene has CDR1 SEHNR and CDR2 FQNEAQ (reference sequence). V lost 9 bases and J lost 2; bases outside the gene matches: 4. This CDR3 is 13 amino acids long. The CDR3 sequence: CASRSGGAYEQYF. The CDR3 DNA follows: TGTGCCAGTAGAAGCGGGGGGGCCTACGAGCAGTACTTC.

V and J are TRBV15 and TRBJ2-5, with a weak D call TRBD2 (5 bases). CDR1 and CDR2 from the germline V gene are LNHNV and YYDKDF (reference sequence). This CDR3 is 15 amino acids long. The V end lost 2 bases, the J end lost 4 bases, and 14 bases lay between the germline ends. This chain's CDR3 is CATSRLTTSIETQYF. The CDR3 DNA sequence: TGTGCCACCAGCAGACTGACTACGTCAATAGAGACCCAGTACTTC.

This clone was detected only a few times. The rearrangement joins TRBV6-5 to TRBJ2-5; 7 bases match TRBD1. Germline V gene data show CDR1 as MNHEY and CDR2 as SVGAGI. CDR3 length: 15 residues. Trimming at V came to 2 bases and at J to 2 bases, leaving 5 bases not matched to a gene. The CDR3 loop is CASSYTGRGQETQYF. The CDR3 nucleotides read TGTGCCAGCAGTTACACGGGCAGGGGGCAAGAGACCCAGTACTTC.

The count of this clone is one. The rearrangement uses TRBV5-4 and TRBJ2-1; D gene unclear. This CDR3 has 13 residues. V lost 4 bases and J lost 9, with 14 bases in between. The germline CDR1 and CDR2 sequences are SGHNT and YYREEE (reference sequence). In DNA, the CDR3 is TGTGCCAGCAGCGCCTCAAAAGGCGGTGAGCAGTTCTTC. As protein: CASSASKGGEQFF. Filled out from reference TRBV5-4 and TRBJ2-1, the complete variable domain reads ETGVTQSPTHLIKTRGQQVTLRCSSQSGHNTVSWYQQALGQGPQFIFQYYREEENGRGNFPPRFSGLQFPNYSSELNVNALELDDSALYLCASSASKGGEQFFGPGTRLTVL.

V usage is TRBV6-5 and J usage is TRBJ2-3; the D gene is possibly TRBD1 (5 bases). Trimming stripped 0 bases from V and 2 bases from J, with 12 bases between. The CDR3 runs to 16 residues. CDR1 and CDR2 from the germline V gene are MNHEY and SVGAGI. The CDR3 is CASSYSGAGITDTQYF. DNA of the CDR3: TGTGCCAGCAGTTACTCGGGCGCAGGGATCACAGATACGCAGTATTTT.

The chain is built from TRBV5-1 and TRBJ2-3; 8 nucleotides match TRBD1. This CDR3 spans 15 amino acids. CDR1 is SGHRS, CDR2 YFSETQ, per germline. V gave up 4 bases and J gave up 4 bases; unmatched junction bases: 8. The CDR3 nucleotides are TGCGCCAGCAGCCGTGGACAGGGTAACGCAGATACGCAGTATTTT. Encoded protein: CASSRGQGNADTQYF.

This clone was counted a single time. The rearrangement links TRBV6-1 to TRBJ2-7; tentative D call: TRBD1 (5 bases). The CDR3 consists of 11 residues. V was pared by 6 bases and J by 2 bases, with 5 bases between. CDR1 and CDR2 (germline): MNHNS, SASEGT. The CDR3 nucleotides are TGTGCCAGCAGGGGGCCCTACGAGCAGTACTTC. It yields the protein CASRGPYEQYF.

The chain uses TRBV30 and TRBJ2-3; D is ambiguous. The V end lost 0 bases, the J end lost 0 bases, and 10 bases lay between the germline ends. CDR3 length: 15 residues. In germline, CDR1 is GTSNPN, CDR2 SVGIG (reference sequence). The DNA for the CDR3 is TGTGCCTGGAGTGTACGTAGTGCTAGCACAGATACGCAGTATTTT. This translates into CAWSVRSASTDTQYF.

The chain combines TRBV6-1 with TRBJ1-5; D is perhaps TRBD1 (5 bases). Germline V gene sequence: CDR1 MNHNS, CDR2 SASEGT. The CDR3 runs 14 residues. Trimming left V 5 bases short and J 0 bases short, with 8 bases between. The CDR3: CASSLQVSNQPQHF. The CDR3 DNA sequence: TGTGCCAGCAGTTTACAGGTTAGCAATCAGCCCCAGCATTTT.

The chain employs TRBV9 and TRBJ2-2, with 7 bases fitting TRBD2. The CDR3 length is 17 residues. Trimming cost V 0 bases and J 1 base; bases outside gene matches: 6. Germline CDR1 and CDR2: SGDLS and YYNGEE. CDR3 in DNA: TGTGCCAGCAGCGTAGAGGGTGGGGGGGGGAACACCGGGGAGCTGTTTTTT. Protein product: CASSVEGGGGNTGELFF.

The rearrangement links TRBV7-2 to TRBJ1-2, with D hard to call. The germline gives CDR1 SGHTA, CDR2 FQGNSA. V was clipped by 5 bases and J by 0 bases, with 13 bases between them. This CDR3 has 15 residues. The CDR3 loop is CASSPSGRTNYGYTF. The CDR3 DNA follows: TGTGCCAGCAGCCCGTCCGGCAGGACTAACTATGGCTACACCTTC.

The DNA for the CDR3 is TGTGCCAGCAGTTTATCGGTGGAATCAGGGGGACGCTACACCTTC. It specifies CASSLSVESGGRYTF. This sequence joins TRBV27 and TRBJ1-2; 7 bases agree with TRBD1. J gave up 9 bases and V 0 bases, and 10 bases lay outside the gene matches. The CDR3 extends over 15 amino acids. The V gene's germline CDR1 is MNHEY and CDR2 SMNVEV (reference sequence).

As regards this clone: Mismatch with germline at one junction end may stem from a read error. The chain carries TRBV5-6 and TRBJ1-3; D is undetermined. The germline V gene encodes CDR1 SGHDT and CDR2 YYEEEE. The CDR3 spans 12 residues. CDR3 coding DNA: TGTGCCAGCAGCTTGGCTGGCAACACCATATATTTT. Amino acid sequence: CASSLAGNTIYF.

The V call is TRBV6-4, the J call TRBJ1-5, with 8 bases fitting TRBD1. Germline V gene sequence: CDR1 MRHNA, CDR2 SNTAGT. CDR3 size: 15 residues. Trimming removed 3 bases from V and 1 base from J; junction bases left unmatched: 2. For the CDR3, the DNA is TGTGCCAGCAGTGAACAGGGGGGCAGCAATCAGCCCCAGCATTTT. Translation: CASSEQGGSNQPQHF.

The V call is TRBV15, the J call TRBJ2-3, with TRBD2 as a possible D gene (6 bases). The V gene lost 8 bases and the J gene lost 0 bases, with 9 bases spanning the gap. The CDR3 has 13 residues. Germline CDR1 and CDR2: LNHNV and YYDKDF (reference sequence). DNA of the CDR3: TGTGCCACCGATGGAGGGAGCACAGATACGCAGTATTTT. Translating it yields CATDGGSTDTQYF.

The chain joins TRBV30 to TRBJ1-2, with D possibly TRBD1 on 5 matching bases. Deletions cut 3 bases from V and 2 bases from J, with 10 bases between. Germline CDR1 GTSNPN, CDR2 SVGIG (reference sequence). This CDR3 comprises 13 residues. The DNA of the CDR3 is TGTGCCTGGAGGCCAGGGCCCAACTATGGCTACACCTTC. This codes for CAWRPGPNYGYTF.

This chain joins TRBV2 and TRBJ2-5, with 9 bases identical to TRBD2. V shed 7 bases, J shed 3 bases, and the junction held 6 bases outside the gene matches. Germline lookup yields CDR1 SNHLY and CDR2 FYNNEI. The CDR3 is 14 amino acids. The CDR3 region has the DNA TGTGCCAGCATTAAGACTAGCGGAAAAGAGACCCAGTACTTC. It translates to CASIKTSGKETQYF.

This clone was counted between two and nine times. The gene calls are TRBV19 and TRBJ2-1; perhaps TRBD2 as D (5 bases). CDR1 is LNHDA and CDR2 is SQIVND in the germline V gene (reference sequence). The ends were cut back, 0 bases at V and 2 bases at J, with 14 bases in the middle. This CDR3 has 17 amino acids. CDR3 residues: CASSIDFRDRPYNEQFF. The CDR3 coding sequence is TGTGCCAGTAGTATAGATTTCCGGGATCGCCCCTACAATGAGCAGTTCTTC. Together with reference TRBV19 and TRBJ2-1, the CDR3 gives the full variable domain: DGGITQSPKYLFRKEGQNVTLSCEQNLNHDAMYWYRQDPGQGLRLIYYSQIVNDFQKGDIAEGYSVSREKKESFPLTVTSAQKNPTAFYLCASSIDFRDRPYNEQFFGPGTRLTVL.

The V call is TRBV5-4, the J call TRBJ2-1; the match to TRBD2 covers 10 bases. Germline lookup yields CDR1 SGHNT and CDR2 YYREEE (reference sequence). J was trimmed by 5 bases and V by 6 bases; bases with no gene match: 8. This CDR3 has 15 amino acids. The CDR3 sequence is CASTSSSGGNNEQFF. DNA of the CDR3: TGTGCCAGCACCTCGTCTAGCGGGGGCAACAATGAGCAGTTCTTC.

This sequence joins TRBV19 and TRBJ2-7, with D perhaps TRBD2 (5 bases). Germline CDR1 LNHDA, CDR2 SQIVND (reference sequence). The CDR3 totals 17 residues. V lost 0 bases, J lost 4 bases, and 19 bases lay in between. The CDR3 sequence: CASSIEVPGTSRYEQYF. For the CDR3, the DNA is TGTGCCAGTAGTATAGAAGTTCCGGGAACGTCGCGGTACGAGCAGTACTTC.